The 9 T cell receptor beta chains given below trace back to one sample, sequenced in a study of blood T cell repertoires in COVID-19. Some clones are missing from TCRdb's copy, which holds only in-frame ones; the method was immunoSEQ multiplex PCR. Of tens of thousands of clones in the sample, 85% to 90% are singletons; the top ten hold about a sixth. The sequencing input was peripheral blood. Every receptor here comes from an elderly man with acute or convalescent COVID-19.

J is TRBJ1-1 and V is TRBV12-3 or TRBV12-4, with TRBD1 identical over 11 bases. The trim removed 6 bases at V and 11 bases at J, leaving 8 bases unmatched. This CDR3 region has 13 residues. The CDR3 nucleotides read TGTGCCAGCAGACCCGGGACAGGGGGTGAGGCTTTCTTT. Protein sequence: CASRPGTGGEAFF.

The chain joins TRBV7-3 to TRBJ2-7; possibly TRBD1 for D (6 bases). The germline V gene encodes CDR1 SGHTA and CDR2 FQGTGA. The CDR3 runs to 13 residues. Trimming shortened V by 5 bases and J by 6 bases, and 14 bases separated the two germline ends. CDR3 sequence reads: CASSPGTGSEQYF. CDR3 coding DNA: TGTGCCAGCAGCCCAGGTACAGGGAGCGAGCAGTACTTC.

V gene TRBV7-2 combines with J gene TRBJ2-4; 10 bases are shared with TRBD2. Trimming removed 0 bases from V and 0 bases from J; junction bases left unmatched: 14. The length of the CDR3 is 21 residues. The V gene's germline CDR1 is SGHTA and CDR2 FQGNSA. CDR3 residues: CASSLAGGPSGGLLAKNIQYF. The DNA of the CDR3 is TGTGCCAGCAGCTTAGCAGGGGGTCCTAGCGGGGGCCTTCTAGCCAAAAACATTCAGTACTTC.

The J gene is TRBJ2-7, the V gene TRBV19, with D perhaps TRBD1 (7 bases). V lost 3 bases to trimming and J lost 6 bases, with 12 bases between them. Germline CDR1 LNHDA, CDR2 SQIVND (reference sequence). The CDR3 contains 13 residues. The CDR3 sequence: CASSMTGTGEQYF. The CDR3 nucleotides are TGTGCCAGTAGTATGACAGGGACTGGCGAGCAGTACTTC.

V and J are TRBV28 and TRBJ2-2, with D perhaps TRBD1 (6 bases). Germline V CDR1 and CDR2: MDHEN, SYDVKM. This CDR3 contains 18 residues. V lost 3 bases and J 2 bases, leaving 19 bases between the germline ends. The CDR3 spells CASSFWDTWQANTGELFF. The CDR3 nucleotides are TGTGCCAGCAGTTTCTGGGACACCTGGCAGGCCAACACCGGGGAGCTGTTTTTT.

The rearrangement joins TRBV7-9 to TRBJ2-7; TRBD1 matches at 7 bases. This CDR3 is 14 amino acids long. CDR1 and CDR2 (germline): SEHNR, FQNEAQ (reference sequence). V was pared by 1 base and J by 2 bases, with 2 bases of the junction left unmatched. CDR3 nucleotides: TGTGCCAGCAGCTTAGTCAGGGGGACCTACGAGCAGTACTTC. Translating it yields CASSLVRGTYEQYF.

The chain links TRBV28 to TRBJ1-5, with 8 bases aligning to TRBD1. In germline, CDR1 is MDHEN, CDR2 SYDVKM. This CDR3 is 16 amino acids long. Trimming removed 4 bases from V and 1 base from J; junction bases left unmatched: 6. Written as DNA, the CDR3 is TGTGCCAGCAGTTCCTCGGGACAGGTGAGCAATCAGCCCCAGCATTTT. Residues: CASSSSGQVSNQPQHF.

CDR3 sequence (DNA): TGTGCCTGGAGTACCCTGATAGCCAGGGGCTACGAGCAGTACTTC. This translates into CAWSTLIARGYEQYF. The rearrangement uses TRBV30 and TRBJ2-7; tentatively, D is TRBD1 (6 bases). The CDR3 contains 15 residues. V was clipped by 2 bases and J by 3 bases, with 17 bases between them. Germline-derived CDR1 and CDR2 are GTSNPN and SVGIG (reference sequence). The full variable domain, completed using reference TRBV30 and TRBJ2-7, is SQTIHQWPATLVQPVGSPLSLECTVEGTSNPNLYWYRQAAGRGLQLLFYSVGIGQISSEVPQNLSASRPQDRQFILSSKKLLLSDSGFYLCAWSTLIARGYEQYFGPGTRLTVT.

The rearrangement uses TRBV7-6 and TRBJ2-1, with TRBD2 matching over 12 bases. This CDR3 spans 16 amino acids. Unmatched junction bases numbered 1, after V lost 2 bases and J lost 2 bases. Germline V gene lookup returns CDR1 SGHVS and CDR2 FNYEAQ. CDR3 DNA sequence: TGTGCCAGCAGCTTACGGACTAGCGGGACCTACAATGAGCAGTTCTTC. It specifies CASSLRTSGTYNEQFF.